The entry that follows covers one TCR beta chain sequence. The sample belongs to a study of blood T cell repertoires in COVID-19. TCRdb's copy holds only in-frame clones and misses some; the assay was immunoSEQ multiplex PCR. The sample shows fewer than 100,000 clones, 65% to 90% of them seen only once. This CDR3 is built from 14 residues. CDR1 and CDR2 from the germline V gene are SGHAT and FQNNGV. The V end was cut by 1 base, the J end by 5 bases, with 12 bases between. The specimen was peripheral blood. The sequence came from a man aged 55-75 years with acute or convalescent COVID-19. The chain carries TRBV11-2 and TRBJ2-7; TRBD1 is a possible D gene (5 bases). The CDR3 region is CASSLGWGSHEQYF. The CDR3 DNA reads TGTGCCAGCAGCTTAGGATGGGGCAGCCACGAGCAGTACTTC.